Following are 18 T cell receptor beta chains from one sample sequenced in a study of OX40 agonist ivuxolimab in advanced cancers. Profiled with immunoSEQ multiplex PCR; TCRdb holds only in-frame clones, not every one. Of 98,000 or so clones in the sample, 88% were seen once. Specimen: CD4+ or CD8+ T cells sorted from blood, collected in a trial of the OX40 agonist ivuxolimab. The receptors stem from an adult with an advanced solid tumor such as melanoma, head and neck, liver or kidney cancer.

This clone has only one observation. The chain carries TRBV4-1 and TRBJ2-2; 8 nucleotides match TRBD1. V trimming: 2 bases; J trimming: 4 bases; junction bases outside the gene matches: 3. The CDR3 is 15 amino acids. Germline V gene data show CDR1 as MGHRA and CDR2 as YSYEKL. For the CDR3, the DNA is TGCGCCAGCAGCCAACAGGGGGCTGGCACCGGGGAGCTGTTTTTT. The encoded protein is CASSQQGAGTGELFF.

V and J are TRBV7-9 and TRBJ2-5; tentatively, D is TRBD2 (5 bases). Germline CDR1 is SEHNR and CDR2 is FQNEAQ (reference sequence). V lost 3 bases and J lost 3, with 14 bases in between. CDR3 length: 15 residues. For the CDR3, the DNA is TGTGCCAGCAGCTTCGGGGTAGTGCGGGAAGAGACCCAGTACTTC. Amino acid sequence: CASSFGVVREETQYF.

V and J are TRBV6-6 and TRBJ1-1, with D perhaps matching TRBD1 (5 bases). The CDR3 is 13 residues long. Deletions cut 6 bases from V and 5 bases from J, with 13 bases between. The germline V gene encodes CDR1 MNHNY and CDR2 SVGAGI (reference sequence). The CDR3 is CASRRGSGTEAFF. CDR3 DNA: TGTGCCAGCAGGCGGGGGTCGGGGACTGAAGCTTTCTTT.

J is TRBJ2-3 and V is TRBV5-1; 10 positions agree with TRBD2. Germline V gene data show CDR1 as SGHRS and CDR2 as YFSETQ. This CDR3 is built from 17 residues. The J segment lost 4 bases and the V segment lost 4 bases, leaving 12 bases of the junction unmatched. CDR3 DNA sequence: TGCGCCAGCAGCCAGGGGGTCGCTAGCGGGAGTTCAGATACGCAGTATTTT. Protein: CASSQGVASGSSDTQYF. The whole variable domain, filled in from reference TRBV5-1 and TRBJ2-3, reads KAGVTQTPRYLIKTRGQQVTLSCSPISGHRSVSWYQQTPGQGLQFLFEYFSETQRNKGNFPGRFSGRQFSNSRSEMNVSTLELGDSALYLCASSQGVASGSSDTQYFGPGTRLTVL.

The V call is TRBV28, the J call TRBJ1-1; D gene ambiguous. CDR3 length: 16 amino acids. Germline V gene sequence: CDR1 MDHEN, CDR2 SYDVKM. V was pared by 3 bases and J by 1 base, with 15 bases between. CDR3 loop: CASSFNRVNWNTEAFF. In DNA form, the CDR3 reads TGTGCCAGCAGTTTCAATAGGGTAAATTGGAACACTGAAGCTTTCTTT.

The chain uses TRBV28 and TRBJ2-7; D is unclear. Germline assignment: CDR1 MDHEN and CDR2 SYDVKM. The CDR3 covers 13 residues. V dropped 2 bases and J dropped 3 bases, with 8 bases sitting between them. CDR3 residues: CASSLHPYYEQYF. CDR3 nucleotides: TGTGCCAGCAGTTTACACCCCTACTACGAGCAGTACTTC.

This clone appeared a few times. The genes are TRBV19 and TRBJ1-2; D is unresolved. Between the trimmed V and J ends, which lost 4 bases and 0 bases, there was a span of 9 bases. This CDR3 is 14 amino acids long. Germline CDR1 reads LNHDA; CDR2 reads SQIVND (reference sequence). The chain's CDR3 is CASSTPGANYGYTF. As DNA, the CDR3 is TGTGCCAGTAGTACCCCGGGAGCTAACTATGGCTACACCTTC.

The rearrangement uses TRBV7-9 and TRBJ1-2, with D maybe TRBD1 (6 bases). This CDR3 spans 12 amino acids. Germline CDR1 is SEHNR and CDR2 is FQNEAQ (reference sequence). V was trimmed by 5 bases and J by 10 bases, leaving 14 bases between them. This CDR3 is CASSLMWDTYTF. The CDR3 DNA is TGTGCCAGCAGCCTAATGTGGGACACCTACACCTTC.

As to this clone: One end of the junction is discordant with germline, which a read error may explain. V and J are TRBV5-1 and TRBJ2-3, with D possibly being TRBD2 (5 bases). Per the germline V gene, CDR1 is SGHRS and CDR2 is YFSETQ. This CDR3 has 14 amino acids. The CDR3 is CASSSRGSIDTQYF. Written as DNA, the CDR3 is TGCGCCAGCAGCTCCCGGGGTAGCATAGATACGCAGTATTTT.

The chain employs TRBV4-1 and TRBJ2-4, with 10 bases lining up with TRBD2. The germline gives CDR1 MGHRA, CDR2 YSYEKL. This CDR3 has 21 amino acids. Germline trimming cut 0 bases from V and 0 bases from J; bases unmatched to any gene: 14. CDR3 bases: TGCGCCAGCAGCCAAGAAGGGGGACTAGCGCGACTTTCTGTAGCCAAAAACATTCAGTACTTC. Translated: CASSQEGGLARLSVAKNIQYF.

The chain is built from TRBV19 and TRBJ2-1, with 11 bases aligning to TRBD2. CDR1 and CDR2 from the germline V gene are LNHDA and SQIVND (reference sequence). Losses at the gene ends were 0 bases for V and 8 bases for J; bases not matched to a gene: 9. This CDR3 comprises 17 residues. The CDR3 nucleotides are TGTGCCAGTAGTATAGATCTTCCTAGCGGGAGGTCAGATGAGCAGTTCTTC. It specifies CASSIDLPSGRSDEQFF.

The rearrangement uses TRBV28 and TRBJ2-3; 9 bases line up with TRBD2. Germline loops: CDR1 MDHEN, CDR2 SYDVKM. This CDR3 is 15 amino acids long. Trimming took 2 bases from V and 4 from J; bases not matched to a gene: 4. The CDR3 region is CASSLGGGGPDTQYF. In DNA, the CDR3 is TGTGCCAGCAGTTTAGGCGGGGGGGGCCCAGATACGCAGTATTTT.

J is TRBJ2-3 and V is TRBV11-1; 13 bases are a match to TRBD2. Germline V CDR1 and CDR2: SGHAT, FQDESV (reference sequence). This CDR3 has 16 residues. V dropped 5 bases and J dropped 4; count of bases not matched to a gene: 6. CDR3 sequence (DNA): TGTGCCAGCAGCCCCCGACTAGCGGGAGGTCCAGATACGCAGTATTTT. It translates to CASSPRLAGGPDTQYF. The whole variable domain, filled in from reference TRBV11-1 and TRBJ2-3, reads EAEVAQSPRYKITEKSQAVAFWCDPISGHATLYWYRQILGQGPELLVQFQDESVVDDSQLPKDRFSAERLKGVDSTLKIQPAELGDSAMYLCASSPRLAGGPDTQYFGPGTRLTVL.

CDR3 DNA sequence: TGCGCCAGCAGCTTATTAGCGGGAGTGATCTACGAGCAGTACTTC. Translating gives CASSLLAGVIYEQYF. The rearrangement uses TRBV5-1 and TRBJ2-7, with TRBD2 matching over 9 bases. CDR3 size: 15 residues. V lost 2 bases to trimming and J lost 3 bases; unmatched junction nucleotides: 6. Per germline, CDR1 SGHRS and CDR2 YFSETQ.

The chain couples TRBV4-1 to TRBJ1-2, with 7 bases matching TRBD1. Trimming removed 1 base from V and 5 bases from J; junction bases left unmatched: 7. The CDR3 is made up of 15 amino acids. Germline V lookup: CDR1 MGHRA, CDR2 YSYEKL. The CDR3 protein is CASSQVEGAHYGYTF. DNA for the CDR3: TGCGCCAGCAGCCAAGTAGAGGGGGCGCATTATGGCTACACCTTC.

The chain carries TRBV5-1 and TRBJ2-2, with D possibly being TRBD2 (5 bases). Germline V gene lookup returns CDR1 SGHRS and CDR2 YFSETQ. The V and J ends lost 4 bases and 5 bases respectively, with 21 bases between them. The CDR3 length is 17 residues. The CDR3 spells CASSPAWGARLTGELFF. The CDR3 nucleotides read TGCGCCAGCAGCCCTGCCTGGGGAGCGAGACTTACCGGGGAGCTGTTTTTT.

The chain employs TRBV25-1 and TRBJ2-7; D unclear. Trimming stripped 8 bases from V and 7 bases from J, with 24 bases between. From germline, CDR1 is MGHDK and CDR2 SYGVNS. The CDR3 contains 15 residues. The CDR3 region is CASVPCRPKPQEQYV. In DNA form, the CDR3 reads TGTGCCAGCGTCCCCTGCAGACCGAAGCCTCAGGAGCAGTACGTC.

The genes are TRBV7-6 and TRBJ1-4; D unresolved. Trimming took off 3 bases at V and 0 bases at J, with 8 bases between the two ends. The length of the CDR3 is 15 residues. Germline CDR1 reads SGHVS; CDR2 reads FNYEAQ. In nucleotides, the CDR3 is TGTGCCAGCAGCTTTTCAGGCGCAACTAATGAAAAACTGTTTTTT. Translated: CASSFSGATNEKLFF.